The sequence of this T cell receptor beta chain was determined in a study of molecular identifiers for immune sequencing clone quantification. Study-level information: Four of five splits of RNA from about 20,000 or 100,000 naive CD8 cells were sequenced in replicates.

Previously described methods and listed TCR primers produced bulk TCR libraries. TCRdb used MiXCR to reprocess the PCR reads, holding one entry per CDR3 protein. The table includes over 550,000 distinct CDR3 sequences, around 25% detected once. The germline gives CDR1 MNHEY, CDR2 SVGEGT. The V end lost 6 bases, the J end lost 3 bases, and 4 bases lay between the germline ends. CDR3 size: 11 residues. Worth noting for this clonotype: Its antigen is unidentified.

Study observations and caveats: The share of molecules held by clones above 20 RNA copies was over 98% in effector cells and under 1% in naive cells.

Sorting defined naive CD8 T cells as CD8+CD4-CCR7+CD45RA+. J is TRBJ2-3 and V is TRBV6-2 or TRBV6-3; the D is unclear. The clonotype comes from a human donor in good health. Some libraries in this study had Jurkat cell RNA spiked in. Sequenced material: naive CD8+ T cells from blood, with Jurkat cell RNA spiked in. The subset is: FACS-sorted CD8+CD4-CCR7+CD45RA+ naive T cells. The CDR3 bases are TGTGCCAGCAGGAAAACAGATACGCAGTATTTT. Residues: CASRKTDTQYF.